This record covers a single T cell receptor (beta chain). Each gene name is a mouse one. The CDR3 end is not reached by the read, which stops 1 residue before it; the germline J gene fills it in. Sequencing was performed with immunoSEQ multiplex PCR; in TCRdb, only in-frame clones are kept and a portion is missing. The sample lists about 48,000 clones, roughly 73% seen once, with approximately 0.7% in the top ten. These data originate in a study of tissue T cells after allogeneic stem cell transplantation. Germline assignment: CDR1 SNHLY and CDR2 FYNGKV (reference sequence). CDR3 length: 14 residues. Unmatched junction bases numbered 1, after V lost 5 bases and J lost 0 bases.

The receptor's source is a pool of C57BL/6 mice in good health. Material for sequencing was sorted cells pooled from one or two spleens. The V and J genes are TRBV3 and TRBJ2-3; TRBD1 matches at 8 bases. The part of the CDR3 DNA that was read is TGTGCCAGCAGCAACAGGGGGAGTGCAGAAACGCTGTAT. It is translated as CASSNRGSAETLY. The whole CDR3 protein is CASSNRGSAETLYF.